This T cell receptor (beta chain) was retrieved from a study of immune evolution from preneoplasia to lung adenocarcinoma (dated by TCRdb to the early 2020s). Regarding the study in general: The study profiled immune contexture across lung adenocarcinoma precursors and invasive adenocarcinoma using immune gene expression, TCR sequencing and multiplex immunofluorescence. POLYSOLVER was used to infer Class I HLA alleles from exome data, and LOHHLA was used to detect allele-specific HLA loss. A total of approximately 48 patients with pulmonary nodules who underwent surgical resection were included in the overall cohort. The TCR sequencing data were obtained from about 47 patients. Resected precursor lesions (AAH, AIS, MIA) and invasive adenocarcinomas were compared with paired morphologically normal lung tissue. According to the study, more than 100 samples were used for TCR sequencing. The immune data were integrated with whole exome sequencing and methylation data obtained from the same cohort of nodules. Sample size was determined by specimen availability and not by a prior power calculation.

The CDR3 has 14 amino acids, counting the end cysteine and phenylalanine. The DNA shown is the 42-base CDR3, in frame from base 1. Cut back by 0 bases and 1 base, the V and J ends lie 7 bases apart. Via the germline V gene, CDR1 is SGDLS and CDR2 YYNGEE. Patients underwent resection in Japan or China between the mid-2010s and the late 2010s. Two lung cancer pathologists independently confirmed the histologic diagnosis of each case on H&E slides. The AllPrep DNA/RNA FFPE Kit was used to isolate DNA from FFPE tissue. Overall results and qualifications from the work: Normal lung had the highest top T cell clone frequencies, which appeared to decline progressively from AAH through AIS, MIA and invasive adenocarcinoma. Because all patients came from Japan and China, whether the findings apply to Western populations was uncertain. The findings reflected association rather than direct causation, and larger cohorts with long-term follow-up and longitudinal biopsies were considered necessary. Clonality was highest in normal lung, while later-stage lesions appeared to have lower clonality but higher T cell density and diversity.

As for this clone: Its antigen remains unidentified. Qualities for individual bases were not recorded, and no much larger clone is one base off.

Using the immunoSEQ hsTCRbeta Kit, TCR beta CDR3 regions were sequenced from DNA. The authors' pipeline ran thus. TCR sequencing data were analysed with the ImmunoSEQ Analyzer. T cell clonality was defined as 1 minus Pielou's evenness computed on productive rearrangements. The inverse Simpson index, applied to productive templates, was used to measure T cell diversity. T cell density was expressed as TCR beta template counts normalized to usable DNA, with usable DNA estimated by amplifying and sequencing housekeeping genes. Two-sided Kruskal-Wallis tests were used to compare TCR metrics across histologic stages. TCRdb holds this immuneACCESS table with in-frame rearrangements only. Some clones are missing; in checked studies, unresolved V genes explain under half, and the rest has no known cause. The V and J calls and clone size were taken over from that table, and D and trimming were inferred from the DNA. Counted in this sample were roughly 5,100 clones; around 72% of them appeared once. The top ten clonotypes cover 8.2% of the sample.

The sequenced material came from FFPE adjacent normal lung tissue. This TCR derives from a donor of 70 years or more with lung adenocarcinoma. In this chain, TRBV9 is recombined with TRBJ1-1; there is no confident call for the D gene. The nucleotide sequence is given as TGTGCCAGCAGCGTAGGACCTCGGAACACTGAAGCTTTCTTT. It codes for CASSVGPRNTEAFF.